Listed below are T cell receptor beta chains from one sample, sequenced in a study of PD-L1 blockade in urothelial cancer. Using immunoSEQ multiplex PCR, the repertoire was profiled, and TCRdb retains in-frame clones only, with some absent. The repertoire holds 15,000 to 20,000 clones, with about nine tenths as singletons. The specimen was PBMCs, collected around atezolizumab (anti-PD-L1) treatment. These receptors all stem from a man in his fifties or sixties with urothelial cancer. The conserved cysteine and the conserved F or W are not part of the CDR3 here. A D gene is named only where the DNA matches it firmly.

d_call,v_call,j_call,cdr3_aa
TRBD2,TRBV5-4,TRBJ2-1,ASSRGLAGGPGEQF
TRBD1,TRBV11-2,TRBJ1-3,ASSLDRGRNTIY
TRBD2,TRBV4-2,TRBJ2-3,ASSQVSTSGEVRGNTQY
TRBD1,TRBV2,TRBJ2-7,ASSEKGAVYEQY
TRBD1,TRBV29-1,TRBJ1-2,SVEEGTGGNRYT
TRBD1,TRBV29-1,TRBJ2-5,SVRSLQGAGQY
TRBD1,TRBV5-4,TRBJ1-4,ASSSPGGRQKLF
-,TRBV9,TRBJ1-3,ASTNEGNTIY
-,TRBV2,TRBJ1-5,ASRGSRYSNQPQH
-,TRBV21-1,TRBJ2-7,ASSKGLAGNYEQY
TRBD1,TRBV7-8,TRBJ2-1,ASSLVAGGSNEQF
TRBD1,TRBV19,TRBJ1-1,ASSRDSSRGTEAF
TRBD1,TRBV30,TRBJ2-7,AWSLQQGAIYEQY
TRBD1,TRBV5-1,TRBJ2-7,ASWDRESYEQY